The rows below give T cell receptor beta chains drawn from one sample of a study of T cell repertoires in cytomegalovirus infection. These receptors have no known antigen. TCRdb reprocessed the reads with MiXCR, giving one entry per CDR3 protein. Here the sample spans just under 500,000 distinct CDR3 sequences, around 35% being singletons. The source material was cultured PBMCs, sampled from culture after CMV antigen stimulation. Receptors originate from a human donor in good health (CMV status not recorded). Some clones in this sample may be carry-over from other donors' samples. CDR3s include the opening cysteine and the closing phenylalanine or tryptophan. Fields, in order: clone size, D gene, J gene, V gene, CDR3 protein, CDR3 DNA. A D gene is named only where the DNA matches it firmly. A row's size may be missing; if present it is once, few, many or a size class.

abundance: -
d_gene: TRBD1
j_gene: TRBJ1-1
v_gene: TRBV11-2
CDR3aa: CASSRYRGDTEAFF
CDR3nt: TGTGCCAGCAGCCGTTACAGGGGTGACACTGAAGCTTTCTTT

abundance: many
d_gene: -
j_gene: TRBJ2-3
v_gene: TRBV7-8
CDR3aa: CASSLDTNRGDRQTQYF
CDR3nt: TGTGCCAGCAGCTTAGACACAAACCGAGGGGACCGGCAAACGCAGTATTTT

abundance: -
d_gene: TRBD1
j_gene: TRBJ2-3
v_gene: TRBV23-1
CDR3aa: CASSPRDPVRDRGADTQYF
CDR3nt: TGCGCCAGCAGTCCACGGGATCCTGTCCGGGACAGGGGGGCAGATACGCAGTATTTT

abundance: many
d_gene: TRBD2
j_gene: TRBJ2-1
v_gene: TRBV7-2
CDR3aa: CASSPSGRGEQFF
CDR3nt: TGTGCCAGCAGCCCAAGCGGGAGGGGTGAGCAGTTCTTC

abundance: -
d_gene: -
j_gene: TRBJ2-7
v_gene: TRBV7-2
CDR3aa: CASSFRREMSYEQYF
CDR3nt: TGTGCCAGCAGCTTCAGACGTGAAATGTCCTACGAGCAGTACTTC

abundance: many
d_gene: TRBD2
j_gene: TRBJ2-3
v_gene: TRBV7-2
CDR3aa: CASSFGRVRGGNTDTQYF
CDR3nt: TGTGCCAGCAGCTTCGGGCGCGTCCGGGGGGGGAACACAGATACGCAGTATTTT

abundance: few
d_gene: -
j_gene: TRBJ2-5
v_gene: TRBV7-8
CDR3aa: CASSQGWAGQETQYF
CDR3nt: TGTGCCAGCAGCCAAGGTTGGGCAGGACAAGAGACCCAGTACTTC

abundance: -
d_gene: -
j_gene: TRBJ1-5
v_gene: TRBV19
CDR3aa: CASSGPSGPQHF
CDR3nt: TGTGCCAGTAGTGGGCCTTCGGGGCCCCAGCATTTT

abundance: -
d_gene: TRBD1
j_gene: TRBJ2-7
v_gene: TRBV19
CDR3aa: CASASPGTGYEEQYF
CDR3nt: TGTGCCAGCGCCTCTCCCGGGACAGGGTATGAGGAGCAGTACTTC

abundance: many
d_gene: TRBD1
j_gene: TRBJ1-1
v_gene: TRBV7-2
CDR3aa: CASSARQGAEAFF
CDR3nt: TGTGCCAGCAGCGCCAGACAGGGGGCTGAAGCTTTCTTT

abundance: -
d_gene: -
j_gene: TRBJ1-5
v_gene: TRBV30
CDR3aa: CAWSWEVNQPQHF
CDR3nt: TGTGCCTGGAGCTGGGAGGTCAATCAGCCCCAGCATTTT

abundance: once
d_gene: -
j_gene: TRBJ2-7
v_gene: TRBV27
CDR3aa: CASSPYLSYEQYF
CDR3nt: TGTGCCAGCAGCCCCTACCTTTCCTACGAGCAGTACTTC

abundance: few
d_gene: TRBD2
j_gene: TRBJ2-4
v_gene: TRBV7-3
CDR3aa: CASSLGGSENIQYF
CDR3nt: TGTGCCAGCAGCTTGGGAGGGTCGGAAAACATTCAGTACTTC

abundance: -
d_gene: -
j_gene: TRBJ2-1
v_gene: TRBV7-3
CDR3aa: CASSLRLGHEQFF
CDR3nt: TGTGCCAGCAGCTTGCGACTAGGGCATGAGCAGTTCTTC

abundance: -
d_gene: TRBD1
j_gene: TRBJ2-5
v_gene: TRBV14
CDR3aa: CASSGDRGRQETQYF
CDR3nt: TGTGCCAGCAGCGGAGACAGGGGGCGACAAGAGACCCAGTACTTC

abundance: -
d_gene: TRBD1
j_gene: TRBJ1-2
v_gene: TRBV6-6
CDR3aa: CASSYSEGARGYTF
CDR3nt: TGTGCCAGCAGTTACTCTGAGGGGGCGCGGGGCTACACCTTC

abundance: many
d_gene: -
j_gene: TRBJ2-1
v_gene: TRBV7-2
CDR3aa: CASSLAFVTSSYNEQFF
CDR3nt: TGTGCCAGCAGCTTAGCGTTCGTGACCAGCTCCTACAATGAGCAGTTCTTC

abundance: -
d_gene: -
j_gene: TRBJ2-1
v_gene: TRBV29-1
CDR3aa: CSVAPTNEQFF
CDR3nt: TGCAGCGTTGCTCCCACGAATGAGCAGTTCTTC

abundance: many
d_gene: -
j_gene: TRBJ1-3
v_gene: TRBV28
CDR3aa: CAIGGSGNTIYF
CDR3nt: TGTGCCATAGGAGGATCTGGAAACACCATATATTTT

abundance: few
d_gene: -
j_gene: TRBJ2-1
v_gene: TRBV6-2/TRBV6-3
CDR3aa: CASSRTVPHEQFF
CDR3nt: TGTGCCAGCAGTAGGACTGTCCCCCATGAGCAGTTCTTC

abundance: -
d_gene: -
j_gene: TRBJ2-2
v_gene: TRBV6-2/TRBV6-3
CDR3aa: CAGEDWNTGELFF
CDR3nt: TGTGCCGGGGAGGATTGGAACACCGGGGAGCTGTTTTTT

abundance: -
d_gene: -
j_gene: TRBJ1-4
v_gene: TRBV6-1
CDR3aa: CASSEGGLREKLFF
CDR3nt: TGTGCCAGCAGTGAAGGCGGACTACGGGAAAAACTGTTTTTT

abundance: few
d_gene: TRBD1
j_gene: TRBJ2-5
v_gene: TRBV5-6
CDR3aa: CASSPRQGARETQYF
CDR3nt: TGTGCCAGCAGTCCGCGACAGGGGGCTAGGGAGACCCAGTACTTC

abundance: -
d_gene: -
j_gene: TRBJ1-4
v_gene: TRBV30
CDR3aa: CAWTAVGATNEKLFF
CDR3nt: TGTGCCTGGACAGCCGTGGGGGCAACTAATGAAAAACTGTTTTTT

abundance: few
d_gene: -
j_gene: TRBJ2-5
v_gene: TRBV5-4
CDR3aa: CASSLVGHDQETQYF
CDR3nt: TGTGCCAGCAGCTTGGTTGGGCACGACCAAGAGACCCAGTACTTC

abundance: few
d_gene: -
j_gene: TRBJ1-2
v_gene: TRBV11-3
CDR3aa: CASSLRGLNGYTF
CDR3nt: TGTGCCAGCAGCTTAAGGGGACTGAATGGCTACACCTTC

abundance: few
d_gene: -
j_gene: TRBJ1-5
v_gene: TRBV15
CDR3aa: CATKKAGFGQPQHF
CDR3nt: TGTGCCACCAAGAAGGCGGGGTTCGGTCAGCCCCAGCATTTT

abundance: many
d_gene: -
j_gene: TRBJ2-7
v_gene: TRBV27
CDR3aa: CASRPTGAFFDEQYF
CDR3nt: TGTGCCAGCAGACCGACGGGGGCCTTTTTCGACGAGCAGTACTTC

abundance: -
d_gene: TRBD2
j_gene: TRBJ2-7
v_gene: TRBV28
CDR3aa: CASSWTSGTYEQYF
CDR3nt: TGTGCCAGCAGCTGGACTAGCGGGACCTACGAGCAGTACTTC

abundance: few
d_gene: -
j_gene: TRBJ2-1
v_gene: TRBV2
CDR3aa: CASSLRYTEQFF
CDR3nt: TGTGCCAGCAGCCTCCGTTATACTGAGCAGTTCTTC

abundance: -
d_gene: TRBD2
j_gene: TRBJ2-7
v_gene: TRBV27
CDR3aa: CASSFAGVSYEQYF
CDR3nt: TGTGCCAGCAGTTTTGCGGGAGTCTCCTACGAGCAGTACTTC

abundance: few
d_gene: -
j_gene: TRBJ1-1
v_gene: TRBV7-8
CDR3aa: CASSLSWQGGTEAFF
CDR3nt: TGTGCCAGCAGCTTATCGTGGCAGGGTGGTACTGAAGCTTTCTTT

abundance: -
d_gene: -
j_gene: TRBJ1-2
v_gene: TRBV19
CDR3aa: CASKVRQGPNYGYTF
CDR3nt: TGTGCCAGTAAAGTGCGGCAGGGGCCCAACTATGGCTACACCTTC

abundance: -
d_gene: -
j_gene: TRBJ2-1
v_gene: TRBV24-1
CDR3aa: CATSDDFGAGFHNEQFF
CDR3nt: TGTGCCACCAGTGATGATTTTGGGGCAGGGTTCCACAATGAGCAGTTCTTC

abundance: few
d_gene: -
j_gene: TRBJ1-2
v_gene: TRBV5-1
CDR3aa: CASSLEGGIYGYTF
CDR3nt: TGCGCCAGCAGCTTAGAGGGGGGAATCTATGGCTACACCTTC

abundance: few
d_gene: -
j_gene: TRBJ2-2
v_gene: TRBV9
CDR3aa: CASSVDGGGRTGELFF
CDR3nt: TGTGCCAGCAGCGTAGATGGCGGTGGGAGGACCGGGGAGCTGTTTTTT

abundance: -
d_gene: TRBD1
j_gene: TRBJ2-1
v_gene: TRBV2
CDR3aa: CASGTGYNNEQFF
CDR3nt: TGTGCCAGCGGGACAGGGTATAACAATGAGCAGTTCTTC

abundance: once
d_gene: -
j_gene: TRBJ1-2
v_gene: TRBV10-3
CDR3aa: CAISESLVYGYTF
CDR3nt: TGTGCCATCAGTGAGTCATTAGTTTATGGCTACACCTTC